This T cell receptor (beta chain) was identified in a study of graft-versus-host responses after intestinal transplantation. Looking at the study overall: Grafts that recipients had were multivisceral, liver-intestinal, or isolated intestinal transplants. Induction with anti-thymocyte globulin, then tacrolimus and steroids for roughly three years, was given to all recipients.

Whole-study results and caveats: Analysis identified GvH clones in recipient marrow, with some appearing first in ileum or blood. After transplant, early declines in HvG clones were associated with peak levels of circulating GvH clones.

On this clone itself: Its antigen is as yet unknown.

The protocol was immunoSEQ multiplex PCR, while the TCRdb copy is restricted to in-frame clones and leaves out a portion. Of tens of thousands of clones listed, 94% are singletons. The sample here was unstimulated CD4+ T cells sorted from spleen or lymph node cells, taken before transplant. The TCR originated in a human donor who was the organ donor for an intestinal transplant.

DNA of the CDR3: TGTGCCAGCAGGGCTCGGCTGGGGTTCCAGTACGAGCAGTACTTC. Its translation is CASRARLGFQYEQYF. V usage is TRBV6-5 and J usage is TRBJ2-7; D is undetermined. V was shortened by 6 bases and J by 4 bases, with 19 bases between the two germline ends. The CDR3 contains 15 residues. The V gene's germline CDR1 is MNHEY and CDR2 SVGAGI.